Below are 12 T cell receptor beta chains sequenced from a single sample in a study of blood T cells in healthy people across ages. Primers used in a second PCR of roughly 7 to 11 cycles were a sample-barcoded 5' primer and a J-beta primer mix. TCRdb reprocessed the 5' RACE reads with MiXCR, giving one entry per CDR3 protein. The repertoire holds 1.5 million to 2 million distinct CDR3 sequences, around half seen once, with approximately 2.1% in the top ten. The source material was blood. The receptors were gathered from a woman between 40 and 55 years old in good health.

The CDR3 nucleotides read TGTGCCAGCAAGAACCTCGGACTAGCGGGGGGCCAAGAGACCCAGTACTTC. As protein: CASKNLGLAGGQETQYF. This chain joins TRBV2 and TRBJ2-5; 14 nucleotides align to TRBD2. Per germline, CDR1 SNHLY and CDR2 FYNNEI. With 7 bases clipped from V and 1 base from J, the junction kept 8 bases outside the gene matches. This CDR3 region has 17 residues. The variable domain in full, completed from reference TRBV2 and TRBJ2-5, reads EPEVTQTPSHQVTQMGQEVILRCVPISNHLYFYWYRQILGQKVEFLVSFYNNEISEKSEIFDDQFSVERPDGSNFTLKIRSTKLEDSAMYFCASKNLGLAGGQETQYFGPGTRLLVL.

V is TRBV11-2 and J is TRBJ1-2, with D hard to call. V lost 5 bases and J 4 bases, leaving 17 bases between the germline ends. This CDR3 is 15 amino acids long. Germline V gives CDR1 SGHAT, CDR2 FQNNGV. CDR3 residues: CASSPRGVKAYGYTF. DNA for the CDR3: TGTGCCAGCAGCCCCCGCGGGGTTAAGGCCTATGGCTACACCTTC.

The V and J genes are TRBV5-1 and TRBJ2-1; maybe TRBD1 (6 bases). Trimming removed 9 bases from V and 9 bases from J, with 22 bases in between. The CDR3 spans 14 residues. CDR1 and CDR2 (germline): SGHRS, YFSETQ. CDR3: CAKILGAHEVEQFF. CDR3 nucleotide sequence: TGCGCCAAAATACTGGGGGCGCATGAAGTTGAGCAGTTCTTC.

This clonotype was detected a few times. The gene calls are TRBV6-1 and TRBJ1-2; D gene ambiguous. Germline lookup yields CDR1 MNHNS and CDR2 SASEGT. Trimming stripped 4 bases from V and 3 bases from J, with 12 bases between. The CDR3 totals 14 residues. The CDR3 is CASSVNPSYYGYTF. Written as DNA, the CDR3 is TGTGCCAGCAGTGTAAATCCCAGCTACTATGGCTACACCTTC.

The CDR3 DNA is TGTGCCAGCAGCTTAGAACAGGGTCATTACGAGCAGTACTTC. This translates into CASSLEQGHYEQYF. The rearrangement links TRBV7-2 to TRBJ2-7; a possible D gene is TRBD1 (6 bases). V dropped 1 base and J dropped 4 bases, with 11 bases sitting between them. The CDR3 is made up of 14 amino acids. Germline V gene data show CDR1 as SGHTA and CDR2 as FQGNSA.

The CDR3 DNA is TGTGCCAGCAGCCAAGAGGTCGGACTAGGGCTTGGAGATACGCAGTATTTT. It yields the protein CASSQEVGLGLGDTQYF. The V and J genes are TRBV4-2 and TRBJ2-3; 7 nucleotides agree with TRBD2. Per germline, CDR1 LGHNA and CDR2 YNFKEQ. Trimming cost V 0 bases and J 5 bases; bases outside gene matches: 11. The CDR3 has 17 amino acids.

This clonotype was seen more than once but under ten times. The V gene is TRBV20-1, the J gene TRBJ1-1; 7 positions agree with TRBD1. Germline lookup yields CDR1 DFQATT and CDR2 SNEGSKA (reference sequence). J was trimmed by 0 bases and V by 6 bases; bases with no gene match: 7. This CDR3 is 14 amino acids long. For the CDR3, the DNA is TGCAGTGCCCGCTCCGGGACAGTGAACACTGAAGCTTTCTTT. As protein: CSARSGTVNTEAFF.

This clonotype was picked up a small number of times. This sequence joins TRBV27 and TRBJ2-4, with D possibly being TRBD1 or TRBD2 (5 bases each). The CDR3 sequence is 15 residues long. Trimming shortened V by 0 bases and J by 2 bases, and 8 bases separated the two germline ends. Germline V gene data show CDR1 as MNHEY and CDR2 as SMNVEV (reference sequence). CDR3 nucleotides: TGTGCCAGCAGTTTATCGAGGGGACCCAAAAACATTCAGTACTTC. It yields the protein CASSLSRGPKNIQYF.

This chain links TRBV20-1 with TRBJ2-7; 10 nucleotides align to TRBD2. Germline CDR1 DFQATT, CDR2 SNEGSKA (reference sequence). The CDR3 runs 14 residues. V lost 2 bases, J lost 1 base, and 2 bases stayed unmatched. The CDR3 DNA follows: TGCAGTGCTAGAAAGACTAGCGGGTCCTACGAGCAGTACTTC. Translating it yields CSARKTSGSYEQYF.

The gene calls are TRBV20-1 and TRBJ2-1; D is unclear. V dropped 5 bases and J dropped 0 bases, with 20 bases sitting between them. Germline CDR1 and CDR2: DFQATT and SNEGSKA (reference sequence). This CDR3 spans 17 amino acids. The CDR3 reads CSAVRGTTLFSYNEQFF. The CDR3 nucleotides are TGCAGTGCTGTTCGAGGTACAACTCTATTCTCCTACAATGAGCAGTTCTTC.

The gene calls are TRBV4-1 and TRBJ2-3; D possibly corresponds to TRBD1 (6 bases). The CDR3 contains 17 residues. Trimming took off 4 bases at V and 0 bases at J, with 17 bases between the two ends. Germline lookup yields CDR1 MGHRA and CDR2 YSYEKL. Written as DNA, the CDR3 is TGCGCCAGCAGCCCCCTAACCAGGGGTTTAAGCACAGATACGCAGTATTTT. It yields the protein CASSPLTRGLSTDTQYF.

The rearrangement joins TRBV11-3 to TRBJ2-3, with 7 nucleotides matching TRBD1. CDR3 length: 16 residues. The V segment lost 1 base and the J segment 2 bases; nucleotides outside the gene matches: 6. Germline-derived CDR1 and CDR2 are SGHNT and YENEEA. CDR3 sequence: CASSLGTGAFTDTQYF. The CDR3 DNA is TGTGCCAGCAGCTTAGGAACAGGGGCCTTCACAGATACGCAGTATTTT.